This T cell receptor (beta chain) is from a study of blood T cell repertoires in COVID-19. Across the whole study: Samples taken during acute and convalescent COVID-19 were collected in the United States, Italy and Spain. T cells, B-cell-depleted T cells, or PBMCs provided the cDNA or gDNA that served as material.

Original analysis: Reference gene primer amplification gave nucleated cell count estimates. Method: immunoSEQ multiplex PCR; TCRdb's copy keeps in-frame clones and lacks some. That table furnishes V, J and clone size, whereas the DNA furnished D and trimming. The profile shows 250,000 or so clones, roughly 84% of them singletons. The CDR3 consists of 16 residues. The germline V gene encodes CDR1 SGDLS and CDR2 YYNGEE. The trim removed 0 bases at V and 2 bases at J, leaving 6 bases unmatched. The sequence was obtained from a middle-aged woman who had recovered from COVID-19. The rearrangement uses TRBV9 and TRBJ2-3, with TRBD2 identical over 7 bases. What was sequenced was peripheral blood. The CDR3 loop is CASSVGASGYTDTQYF. CDR3 nucleotide sequence: TGTGCCAGCAGCGTAGGGGCTAGCGGATACACAGATACGCAGTATTTT. The complete variable domain, with remaining parts taken from reference TRBV9 and TRBJ2-3, reads DSGVTQTPKHLITATGQRVTLRCSPRSGDLSVYWYQQSLDQGLQFLIQYYNGEERAKGNILERFSAQQFPDLHSELNLSSLELGDSALYFCASSVGASGYTDTQYFGPGTRLTVL.